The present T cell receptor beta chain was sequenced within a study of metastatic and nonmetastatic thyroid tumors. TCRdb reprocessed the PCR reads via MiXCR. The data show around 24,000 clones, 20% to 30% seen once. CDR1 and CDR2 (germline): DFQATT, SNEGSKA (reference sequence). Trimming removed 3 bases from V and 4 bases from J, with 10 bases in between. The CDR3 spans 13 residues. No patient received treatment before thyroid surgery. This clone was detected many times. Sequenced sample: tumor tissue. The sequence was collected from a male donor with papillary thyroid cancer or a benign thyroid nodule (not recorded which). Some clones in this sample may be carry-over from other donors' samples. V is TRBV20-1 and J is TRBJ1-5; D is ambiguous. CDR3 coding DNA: TGCAGTGCTAGCTTCCCGCTTAATCAGCCCCAGCATTTT. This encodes CSASFPLNQPQHF.